The rows below give T cell receptor beta chains drawn from one sample of a study of CD8 T cells in Susac syndrome. Using its own MiXCR run on the immunoSEQ multiplex PCR reads, TCRdb lists one record per CDR3 protein. Seen here are around 200,000 distinct CDR3 sequences, approximately 95% observed once, and the top ten hold 0.082%. What was sequenced was CD4+ T cells from PBMCs. The receptors originated from a human donor with multiple sclerosis. Both conserved end residues are trimmed from each CDR3.

CDR3 length	V gene	J gene	CDR3 protein
13	TRBV12-3/TRBV12-4	TRBJ2-1	ASSPWDPPRDEQF
10	TRBV29-1	TRBJ2-7	SVGTGSYEQY
9	TRBV18	TRBJ1-2	ASSGAEGYT
14	TRBV3-1	TRBJ2-2	ASSQGQGIVAGELF
13	TRBV16	TRBJ1-1	ASSQVAIINTEAF
13	TRBV27	TRBJ1-5	ASSFQWDGNQPQH
13	TRBV4-2	TRBJ2-1	ASSQSGGSKDEQF
11	TRBV3-1	TRBJ1-2	ASSLHRGAGYT
13	TRBV3-1	TRBJ2-2	ASSPRRANTGELF
13	TRBV6-6	TRBJ1-1	ASATPGQGYTEAF
11	TRBV7-2	TRBJ2-5	ASTKGLAGTQY